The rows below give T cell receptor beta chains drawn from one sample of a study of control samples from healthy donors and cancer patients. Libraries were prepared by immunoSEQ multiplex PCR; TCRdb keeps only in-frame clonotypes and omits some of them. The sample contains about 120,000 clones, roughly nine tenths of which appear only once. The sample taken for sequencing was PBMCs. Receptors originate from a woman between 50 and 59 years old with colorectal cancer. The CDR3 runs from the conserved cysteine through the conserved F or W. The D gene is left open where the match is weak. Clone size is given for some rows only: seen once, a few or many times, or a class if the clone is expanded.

CASSLSDYTEAFF	TGCGCCAGCAGCTTATCGGACTACACTGAAGCTTTCTTT	-	TRBJ1-1	TRBV5-1	once
CASSLAGGNQPQHF	TGTGCCAGCAGTCTGGCGGGGGGCAATCAGCCCCAGCATTTT	-	TRBJ1-5	TRBV27	-
CAWGGLAGSYEQYF	TGTGCCTGGGGGGGGCTAGCGGGCTCCTACGAGCAGTACTTC	TRBD2	TRBJ2-7	TRBV30	-
CASSSHGGATYNSPLHF	TGTGCCAGCAGCTCCCATGGGGGTGCGACCTATAATTCACCCCTCCACTTT	-	TRBJ1-6	TRBV14	-
CASSLDGANEKLFF	TGCGCCAGCAGCTTGGACGGCGCTAATGAAAAACTGTTTTTT	-	TRBJ1-4	TRBV5-1	-
CATSPVGGADTEAFF	TGTGCCACCAGCCCCGTGGGGGGAGCTGACACTGAAGCTTTCTTT	-	TRBJ1-1	TRBV15	-
CASSPLAGASTDTQYF	TGTGCCAGCAGTCCCCTAGCGGGTGCTAGCACAGATACGCAGTATTTT	TRBD2	TRBJ2-3	TRBV6-4	-
CASSPEGNTIYF	TGCGCCAGCAGCCCCGAAGGAAACACCATATATTTT	-	TRBJ1-3	TRBV5-1	-
CASRKGQDNEKLFF	TGTGCCAGCAGAAAGGGACAGGATAATGAAAAACTGTTTTTT	TRBD1	TRBJ1-4	TRBV6-6	-
CASSQDPNTEAFF	TGTGCCAGCAGCCAAGACCCGAACACTGAAGCTTTCTTT	-	TRBJ1-1	TRBV4-2	-
CASSLWGSSTDTQYF	TGTGCCAGCAGCTTATGGGGATCTAGCACAGATACGCAGTATTTT	-	TRBJ2-3	TRBV7-9	-
CASSTGTSRTGELFF	TGTGCCAGTAGTACCGGGACTAGCAGAACCGGGGAGCTGTTTTTT	TRBD2	TRBJ2-2	TRBV19	-
CASSLTSETYEQYF	TGTGCCAGCAGTTTAACCTCGGAGACGTACGAGCAGTACTTC	-	TRBJ2-7	TRBV6-5	-
CASSLDSANEKLFF	TGCGCCAGCAGCTTGGACAGCGCTAATGAAAAACTGTTTTTT	-	TRBJ1-4	TRBV5-1	-
CASSGPGGSPLHF	TGTGCCAGCAGTGGCCCTGGAGGTTCACCCCTCCACTTT	-	TRBJ1-6	TRBV2	once
CASSIRRSYEQYF	TGTGCCAGCAGTATAAGACGGTCCTACGAGCAGTACTTC	-	TRBJ2-7	TRBV12-3/TRBV12-4	-
CASSFSDSGRPDTQYF	TGTGCCAGCAGCTTTTCTGATAGCGGGAGGCCAGATACGCAGTATTTT	TRBD2	TRBJ2-3	TRBV7-9	-
CASSLGTVTTMEQFF	TGTGCCAGCAGCTTAGGGACTGTGACTACAATGGAGCAGTTCTTC	-	TRBJ2-1	TRBV7-9	-
CASNRGGNYGYTF	TGTGCCAGCAACCGGGGAGGCAACTATGGCTACACCTTC	-	TRBJ1-2	TRBV12-3/TRBV12-4	-
CASSLGSDEQYF	TGTGCCAGCAGCTTAGGTTCCGACGAGCAGTACTTC	-	TRBJ2-7	TRBV7-9	-
CASSLGAGTSAYNEQFF	TGCGCCAGCAGCCTGGGGGCAGGGACTAGCGCCTACAATGAGCAGTTCTTC	TRBD2	TRBJ2-1	TRBV5-1	-
CSVDVNEQFF	TGCAGCGTTGACGTCAATGAGCAGTTCTTC	-	TRBJ2-1	TRBV29-1	-
CASSRSHEETQYF	TGTGCCAGCAGCCGTAGCCACGAAGAGACCCAGTACTTC	-	TRBJ2-5	TRBV5-4	once
CASSVVREAEQFF	TGTGCCAGCAGTGTGGTGCGGGAGGCTGAGCAGTTCTTC	TRBD2	TRBJ2-1	TRBV6-4	-
CASIMAGTGNGYTF	TGTGCCAGCATCATGGCGGGGACAGGAAATGGCTACACCTTC	TRBD1	TRBJ1-2	TRBV5-4	-
CASSLSRGQTGEQYF	TGTGCCAGCAGTTTAAGCCGGGGACAGACGGGGGAGCAGTACTTC	TRBD1	TRBJ2-7	TRBV28	-
CASWLPASNEQFF	TGTGCCAGCTGGCTTCCCGCCTCCAATGAGCAGTTCTTC	-	TRBJ2-1	TRBV14	-
CALGNTGELFF	TGTGCCCTCGGGAACACCGGGGAGCTGTTTTTT	-	TRBJ2-2	TRBV6-5	few